This T cell receptor (beta chain) originates from a study of beta chain features in type 1 diabetes. Study background: The examined sorted cells totaled some 99 million across samples.

The authors reverse transcribed all of the isolated RNA, so sequencing captured expressed TCRB transcripts. TCRdb's copy holds only in-frame clones and misses some; the assay was immunoSEQ multiplex PCR. The table lists some 120,000 clones, roughly 17% of them singletons. Each sorted population was over 98% pure. Trimming pared 6 bases from V and 0 bases from J, leaving 13 bases between. Germline-derived CDR1 and CDR2 are MNHNS and SASEGT. This CDR3 spans 15 amino acids. Study-level points and caveats: More deletions and fewer insertions at VDJ junctions were seen in type 1 diabetes patients. The study found that naive, central memory and Treg TCRB repertoires appeared more similar in patients than in healthy donors. Shorter TCRB CDR3s, moderately but significantly so, marked every one of the four CD4+ subsets in Type 1 diabetes patients.

Worth noting for this clone: What it recognizes is unknown.

Sequenced sample: central memory CD4+ T cells from blood. The chain links TRBV6-1 to TRBJ2-3; TRBD2 might be the D (6 bases). The sequence derives from a man in his late teens or twenties with type 1 diabetes. The CDR3 DNA follows: TGTGCCAGCAGGGGAGGAGACACTAGCACAGATACGCAGTATTTT. It yields the protein CASRGGDTSTDTQYF.